These 8 T cell receptor beta chains were sequenced from one sample in a study of cytotoxic CD8 clonotypes in ibrutinib-treated CLL. Clones were read by immunoSEQ multiplex PCR, and TCRdb kept only the in-frame ones, dropping some. The sample lists about 74,000 clones, 65% to 85% occurring once. The source material was PBMCs, sampled at disease progression, from a patient treated with ibrutinib. These receptors all stem from a human donor with chronic lymphocytic leukemia.

The J gene is TRBJ1-5, the V gene TRBV19, with D perhaps TRBD1 (6 bases). Germline assignment: CDR1 LNHDA and CDR2 SQIVND (reference sequence). There are 12 residues in the CDR3. V lost 6 bases and J 4 bases, leaving 7 bases between the germline ends. The CDR3 sequence is CASRQGNQPQHF. CDR3 DNA sequence: TGTGCCAGTAGGCAGGGGAATCAGCCCCAGCATTTT.

The chain couples TRBV11-2 to TRBJ2-5; 10 bases line up with TRBD2. The CDR3 loop spans 14 amino acids. Germline CDR1 is SGHAT and CDR2 is FQNNGV. Germline trimming cut 5 bases from V and 2 bases from J; bases unmatched to any gene: 2. The CDR3 sequence: CASSRTSGQETQYF. The CDR3 DNA is TGTGCCAGCAGCCGGACTAGCGGACAAGAGACCCAGTACTTC.

The rearrangement uses TRBV7-2 and TRBJ1-3; perhaps TRBD1 as D (6 bases). This CDR3 is 15 amino acids long. Germline lookup yields CDR1 SGHTA and CDR2 FQGNSA. V gave up 5 bases and J gave up 0 bases, with 11 bases separating them. The DNA of the CDR3 is TGTGCCAGCAGCCGACGGACAGTCTCTGGAAACACCATATATTTT. Protein sequence: CASSRRTVSGNTIYF.

The chain has TRBV13 and TRBJ1-5; the D gene is possibly TRBD1 (6 bases). Trimming stripped 2 bases from V and 0 bases from J, with 11 bases between. The CDR3 length is 16 residues. Germline loops: CDR1 PRHDT, CDR2 FYEKMQ (reference sequence). The CDR3 DNA follows: TGTGCCAGCAGCTTACGGGGGGCCCCTAGCAATCAGCCCCAGCATTTT. Protein: CASSLRGAPSNQPQHF.

This clone was seen just once. Mismatch with germline at one junction end may stem from a read error. Other DNA sequences in this specimen translate into the identical CDR3. The chain joins TRBV6-5 to TRBJ2-5; TRBD1 aligns across 7 bases. The CDR3 is made up of 15 amino acids. Germline assignment: CDR1 MNHEY and CDR2 SVGAGI. Here the CDR3 DNA reads TGCGCCAGCAGCAAATTACAGGGGCTCTCCGAGACCCAGTACTTC. It encodes CASSKLQGLSETQYF.

V usage is TRBV18 and J usage is TRBJ2-5; D might be TRBD2 (6 bases). This CDR3 region has 17 residues. CDR1 KGHSH and CDR2 LQKENI come from the germline V gene. Trimming removed 2 bases at V and 5 bases at J, with 21 bases between. The CDR3 here is CASSPMTGTHGGETQYF. The CDR3 region has the DNA TGTGCCAGCTCACCAATGACGGGGACCCACGGAGGGGAGACCCAGTACTTC.

V is TRBV12-5 and J is TRBJ1-3, with D perhaps matching TRBD1 (5 bases). The V gene's germline CDR1 is LGHNT and CDR2 FRNRAP. CDR3 length equals 13 residues. With 7 bases removed from V and 3 bases from J, the gap between germline ends came to 10 bases. The chain's CDR3 is CASVQGFGNTIYF. CDR3 nucleotides: TGTGCTAGTGTGCAGGGTTTTGGAAACACCATATATTTT. The full variable domain, completed using reference TRBV12-5 and TRBJ1-3, is DARVTQTPRHKVTEMGQEVTMRCQPILGHNTVFWYRQTMMQGLELLAYFRNRAPLDDSGMPKDRFSAEMPDATLATLKIQPSEPRDSAVYFCASVQGFGNTIYFGEGSWLTVV.

The V call is TRBV4-1, the J call TRBJ2-3, with D hard to call. Germline CDR1 is MGHRA and CDR2 is YSYEKL. The V end lost 0 bases, the J end lost 4 bases, and 5 bases lay between the germline ends. The CDR3 contains 13 residues. CDR3 loop: CASSQEWADTQYF. The CDR3 DNA is TGCGCCAGCAGCCAAGAATGGGCAGATACGCAGTATTTT.